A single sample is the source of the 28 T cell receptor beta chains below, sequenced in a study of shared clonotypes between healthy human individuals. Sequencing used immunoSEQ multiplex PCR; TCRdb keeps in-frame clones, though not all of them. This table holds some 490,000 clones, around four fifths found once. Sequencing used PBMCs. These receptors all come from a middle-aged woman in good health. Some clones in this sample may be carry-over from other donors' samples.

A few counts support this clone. CDR3 residues: CSVVTGGYEQYF. CDR3 bases: TGCAGCGTTGTGACAGGGGGCTACGAGCAGTACTTC. The chain joins TRBV29-1 to TRBJ2-7; 9 bases are a match to TRBD1. The CDR3 sequence is 12 residues long. Germline assignment: CDR1 SQVTM and CDR2 ANQGSEA. V was pared by 4 bases and J by 3 bases, with 1 base of the junction left unmatched.

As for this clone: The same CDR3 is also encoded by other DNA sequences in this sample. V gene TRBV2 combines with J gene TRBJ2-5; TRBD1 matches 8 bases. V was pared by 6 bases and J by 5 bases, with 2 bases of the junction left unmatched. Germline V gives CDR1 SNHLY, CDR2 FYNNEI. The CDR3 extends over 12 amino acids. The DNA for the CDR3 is TGTGCCAGCAGGACAGGGGCCGAGACCCAGTACTTC. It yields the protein CASRTGAETQYF. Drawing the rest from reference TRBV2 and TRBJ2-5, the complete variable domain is EPEVTQTPSHQVTQMGQEVILRCVPISNHLYFYWYRQILGQKVEFLVSFYNNEISEKSEIFDDQFSVERPDGSNFTLKIRSTKLEDSAMYFCASRTGAETQYFGPGTRLLVL.

CDR3 sequence (DNA): TGTGCCTGGAGTGGGGGGACTAGCGGTACCGGGGAGCTGTTTTTT. It specifies CAWSGGTSGTGELFF. The J gene is TRBJ2-2, the V gene TRBV30; 11 positions agree with TRBD2. The germline V gene encodes CDR1 GTSNPN and CDR2 SVGIG (reference sequence). Trimming took 1 base from V and 5 from J; bases not matched to a gene: 3. This CDR3 is 15 amino acids long. Together with reference TRBV30 and TRBJ2-2, the CDR3 gives the full variable domain: SQTIHQWPATLVQPVGSPLSLECTVEGTSNPNLYWYRQAAGRGLQLLFYSVGIGQISSEVPQNLSASRPQDRQFILSSKKLLLSDSGFYLCAWSGGTSGTGELFFGEGSRLTVL.

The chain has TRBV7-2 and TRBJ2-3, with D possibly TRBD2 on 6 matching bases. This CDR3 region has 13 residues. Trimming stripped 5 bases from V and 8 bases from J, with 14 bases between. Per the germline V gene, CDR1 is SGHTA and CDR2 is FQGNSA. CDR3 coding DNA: TGTGCCAGCAGCCGGACTACACAGGTTACGCAGTATTTT. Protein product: CASSRTTQVTQYF.

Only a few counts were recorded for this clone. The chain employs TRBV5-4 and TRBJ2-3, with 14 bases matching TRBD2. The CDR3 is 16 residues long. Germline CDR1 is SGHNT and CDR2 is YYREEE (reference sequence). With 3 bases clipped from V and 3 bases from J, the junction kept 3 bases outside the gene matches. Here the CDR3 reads CASSSGLAGATDTQYF. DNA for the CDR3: TGTGCCAGCAGCTCGGGACTAGCGGGAGCTACAGATACGCAGTATTTT.

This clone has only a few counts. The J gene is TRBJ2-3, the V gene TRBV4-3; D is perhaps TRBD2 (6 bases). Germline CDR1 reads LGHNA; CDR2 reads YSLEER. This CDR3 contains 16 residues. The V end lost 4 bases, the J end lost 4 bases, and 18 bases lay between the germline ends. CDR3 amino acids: CASSPSIGSGADTQYF. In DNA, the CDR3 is TGCGCCAGCAGCCCATCGATCGGGAGTGGGGCAGATACGCAGTATTTT.

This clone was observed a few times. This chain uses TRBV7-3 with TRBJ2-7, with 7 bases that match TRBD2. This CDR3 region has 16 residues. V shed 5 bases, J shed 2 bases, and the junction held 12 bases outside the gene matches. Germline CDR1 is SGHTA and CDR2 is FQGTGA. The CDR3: CASSAKGPSGAYEQYF. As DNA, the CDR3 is TGTGCCAGCAGCGCAAAGGGGCCCAGCGGGGCCTACGAGCAGTACTTC. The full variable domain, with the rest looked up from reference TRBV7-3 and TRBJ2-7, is GAGVSQTPSNKVTEKGKYVELRCDPISGHTALYWYRQSLGQGPEFLIYFQGTGAADDSGLPNDRFFAVRPEGSVSTLKIQRTERGDSAVYLCASSAKGPSGAYEQYFGPGTRLTVT.

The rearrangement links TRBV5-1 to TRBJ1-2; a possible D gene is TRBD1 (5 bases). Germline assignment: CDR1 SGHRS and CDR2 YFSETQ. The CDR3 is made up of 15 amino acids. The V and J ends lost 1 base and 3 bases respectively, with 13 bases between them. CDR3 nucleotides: TGCGCCAGCAGCTTGAAGGCAGGGCAGGACTATGGCTACACCTTC. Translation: CASSLKAGQDYGYTF.

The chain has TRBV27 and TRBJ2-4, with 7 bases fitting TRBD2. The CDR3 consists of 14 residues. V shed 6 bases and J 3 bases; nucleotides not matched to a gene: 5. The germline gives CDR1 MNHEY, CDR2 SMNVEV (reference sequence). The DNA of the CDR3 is TGTGCCAGCAGCCCTCGGGGGGTCAAAAACATTCAGTACTTC. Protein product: CASSPRGVKNIQYF.

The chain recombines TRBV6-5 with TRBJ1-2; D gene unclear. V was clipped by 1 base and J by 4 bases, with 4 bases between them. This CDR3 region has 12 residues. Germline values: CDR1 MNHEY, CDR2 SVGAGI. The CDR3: CASSYFGYGYTF. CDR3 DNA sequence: TGTGCCAGCAGTTACTTCGGCTATGGCTACACCTTC.

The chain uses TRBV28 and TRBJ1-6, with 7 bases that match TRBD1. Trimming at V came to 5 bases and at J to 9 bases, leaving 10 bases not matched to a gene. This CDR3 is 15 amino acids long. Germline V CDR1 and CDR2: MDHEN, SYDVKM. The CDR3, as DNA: TGTGCCAGCAGTCCCCTCGACAGGGATGCTTCACCCCTCCACTTT. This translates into CASSPLDRDASPLHF.

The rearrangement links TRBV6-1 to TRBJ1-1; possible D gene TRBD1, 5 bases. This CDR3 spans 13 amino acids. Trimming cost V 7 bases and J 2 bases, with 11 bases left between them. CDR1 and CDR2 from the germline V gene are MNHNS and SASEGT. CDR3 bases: TGTGCCAGCACCCTCAGGGAAAACACTGAAGCTTTCTTT. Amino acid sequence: CASTLRENTEAFF.

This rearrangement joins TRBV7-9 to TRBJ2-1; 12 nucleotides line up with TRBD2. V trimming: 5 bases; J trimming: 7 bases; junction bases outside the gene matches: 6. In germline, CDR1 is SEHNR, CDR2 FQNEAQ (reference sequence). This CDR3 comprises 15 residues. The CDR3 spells CASSAWTSGMNEQFF. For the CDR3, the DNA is TGTGCCAGCAGCGCCTGGACTAGCGGGATGAATGAGCAGTTCTTC.

This chain's CDR3 is CASSMAGFGTDTQYF. Written as DNA, the CDR3 is TGTGCCAGTAGTATGGCGGGATTCGGCACAGATACGCAGTATTTT. The chain recombines TRBV19 with TRBJ2-3; D perhaps matches TRBD2 (6 bases). Per the germline V gene, CDR1 is LNHDA and CDR2 is SQIVND (reference sequence). Trimming pared 3 bases from V and 1 base from J, leaving 11 bases between. This CDR3 has 15 amino acids.

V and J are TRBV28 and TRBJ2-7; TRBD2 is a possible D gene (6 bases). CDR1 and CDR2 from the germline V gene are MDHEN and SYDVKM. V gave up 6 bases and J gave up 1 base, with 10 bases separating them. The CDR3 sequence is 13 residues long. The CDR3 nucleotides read TGTGCCAGCAGGCGGGGCAGGTCCTACGAGCAGTACTTC. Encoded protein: CASRRGRSYEQYF. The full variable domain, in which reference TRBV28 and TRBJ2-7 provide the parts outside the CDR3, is DVKVTQSSRYLVKRTGEKVFLECVQDMDHENMFWYRQDPGLGLRLIYFSYDVKMKEKGDIPEGYSVSREKKERFSLILESASTNQTSMYLCASRRGRSYEQYFGPGTRLTVT.

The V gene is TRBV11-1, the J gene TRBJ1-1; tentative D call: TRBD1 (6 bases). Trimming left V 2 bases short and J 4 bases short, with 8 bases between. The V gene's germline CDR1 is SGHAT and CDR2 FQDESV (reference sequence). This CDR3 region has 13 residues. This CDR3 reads CASSLIGGTEAFF. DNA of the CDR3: TGTGCCAGCAGCTTAATAGGGGGCACTGAAGCTTTCTTT. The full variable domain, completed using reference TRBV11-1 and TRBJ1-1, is EAEVAQSPRYKITEKSQAVAFWCDPISGHATLYWYRQILGQGPELLVQFQDESVVDDSQLPKDRFSAERLKGVDSTLKIQPAELGDSAMYLCASSLIGGTEAFFGQGTRLTVV.

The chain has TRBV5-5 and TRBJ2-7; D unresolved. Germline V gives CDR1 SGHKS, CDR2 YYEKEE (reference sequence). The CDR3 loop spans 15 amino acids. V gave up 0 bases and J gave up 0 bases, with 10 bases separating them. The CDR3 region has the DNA TGTGCCAGCAGCTTGGTGGCGGCGGCCTCCTACGAGCAGTACTTC. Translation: CASSLVAAASYEQYF.

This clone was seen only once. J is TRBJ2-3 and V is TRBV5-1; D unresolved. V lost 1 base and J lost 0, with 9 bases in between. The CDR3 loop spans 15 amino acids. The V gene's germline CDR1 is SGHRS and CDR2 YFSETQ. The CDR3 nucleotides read TGCGCCAGCAGCTTGCCCGCAGCTAGCACAGATACGCAGTATTTT. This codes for CASSLPAASTDTQYF.

CDR3 amino acids: CASSPRGDNEQFF. The CDR3 DNA is TGTGCCAGCTCACCAAGGGGGGACAATGAGCAGTTCTTC. The chain has TRBV18 and TRBJ2-1; the D call may be TRBD1 or TRBD2 (6 bases each). In germline, CDR1 is KGHSH, CDR2 LQKENI. The CDR3 sequence is 13 residues long. Trimming took 2 bases from V and 5 from J, leaving 7 bases between them.

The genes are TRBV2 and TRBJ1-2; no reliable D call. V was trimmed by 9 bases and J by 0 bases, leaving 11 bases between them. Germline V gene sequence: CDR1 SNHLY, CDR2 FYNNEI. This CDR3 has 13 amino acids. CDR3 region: CASAGPANYGYTF. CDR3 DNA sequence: TGTGCCAGTGCCGGGCCAGCTAACTATGGCTACACCTTC.

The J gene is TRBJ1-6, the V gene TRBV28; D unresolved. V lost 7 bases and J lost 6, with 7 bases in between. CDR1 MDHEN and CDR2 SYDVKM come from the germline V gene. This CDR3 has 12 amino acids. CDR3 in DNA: TGTGCCAGCACTAACCCTAATTCACCCCTCCACTTT. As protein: CASTNPNSPLHF.

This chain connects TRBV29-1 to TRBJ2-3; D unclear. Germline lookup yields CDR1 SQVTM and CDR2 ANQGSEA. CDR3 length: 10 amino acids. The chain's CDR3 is CSLGPDTQYF. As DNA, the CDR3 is TGCAGTCTTGGGCCAGATACGCAGTATTTT.

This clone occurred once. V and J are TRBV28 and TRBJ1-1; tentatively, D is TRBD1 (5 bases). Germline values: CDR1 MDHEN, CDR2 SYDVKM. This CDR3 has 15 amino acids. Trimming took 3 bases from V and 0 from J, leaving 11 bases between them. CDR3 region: CASSFLQVLNTEAFF. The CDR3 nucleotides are TGTGCCAGCAGTTTTTTACAGGTGCTGAACACTGAAGCTTTCTTT.

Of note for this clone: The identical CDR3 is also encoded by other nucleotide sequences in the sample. Here the CDR3 reads CASSLVGDTEAFF. CDR3 in DNA: TGCGCCAGCAGCTTGGTTGGGGACACTGAAGCTTTCTTT. This rearrangement joins TRBV5-1 to TRBJ1-1; D gene unclear. The CDR3 length is 13 residues. Trimming shortened V by 0 bases and J by 3 bases, and 6 bases separated the two germline ends. Germline assignment: CDR1 SGHRS and CDR2 YFSETQ.

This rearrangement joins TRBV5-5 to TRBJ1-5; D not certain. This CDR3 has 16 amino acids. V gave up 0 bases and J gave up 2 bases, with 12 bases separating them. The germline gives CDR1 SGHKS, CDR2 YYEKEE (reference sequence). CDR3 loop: CASSLGPLAGNQPQHF. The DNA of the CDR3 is TGTGCCAGCAGCTTGGGACCCCTTGCGGGCAATCAGCCCCAGCATTTT.

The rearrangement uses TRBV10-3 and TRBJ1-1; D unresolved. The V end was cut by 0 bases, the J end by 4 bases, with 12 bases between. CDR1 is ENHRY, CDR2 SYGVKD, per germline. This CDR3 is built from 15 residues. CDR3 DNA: TGTGCCATCAGTGAGTCTTTCCGGTTGAGCACTGAAGCTTTCTTT. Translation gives CAISESFRLSTEAFF.

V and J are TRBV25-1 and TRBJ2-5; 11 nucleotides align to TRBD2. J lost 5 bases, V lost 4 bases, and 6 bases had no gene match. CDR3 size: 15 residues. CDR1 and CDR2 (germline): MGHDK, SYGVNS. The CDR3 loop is CASSAGTSGGETQYF. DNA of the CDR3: TGTGCCAGCAGTGCCGGGACTAGCGGTGGGGAGACCCAGTACTTC.

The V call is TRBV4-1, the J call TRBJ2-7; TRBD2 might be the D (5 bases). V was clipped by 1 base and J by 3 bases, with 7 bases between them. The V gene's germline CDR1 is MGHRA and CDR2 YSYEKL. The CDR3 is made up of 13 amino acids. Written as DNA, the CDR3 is TGCGCCAGCAGCCAAGGAGGGTACTACGAGCAGTACTTC. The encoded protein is CASSQGGYYEQYF.